This section outlines one T cell receptor beta chain sequence together with its context. This record comes from a study of blood T cell repertoires in COVID-19. Study background: Researchers got acute and convalescent COVID-19 samples from the United States, Italy and Spain. Nucleic acid was either cDNA or gDNA, and it came from T cells, B-cell-depleted T cells, or PBMCs.

Germline CDR1 and CDR2: SGHNT and YENEEA. V dropped 4 bases and J dropped 0 bases, with 11 bases sitting between them. The length of the CDR3 is 15 residues. Repertoires were generated with immunoSEQ multiplex PCR, while TCRdb's copy carries only in-frame clones and drops some. This table has 150,000 to 200,000 clones, around 80% appearing once. The sequence was obtained from a man in his fifties who had recovered from COVID-19. The chain is built from TRBV11-3 and TRBJ2-3; perhaps TRBD1 as D (6 bases). Sequenced material: PBMCs or T cells enriched from blood (not recorded which). DNA for the CDR3: TGTGCCAGCAGCTCCGGACAGATTAGCACAGATACGCAGTATTTT. It specifies CASSSGQISTDTQYF.